A selection of T cell receptor beta chains follows, all from one sample in a study of cytomegalovirus exposure and HLA in healthy donors. The protocol was immunoSEQ multiplex PCR, while the TCRdb copy is restricted to in-frame clones and leaves out a portion. The repertoire includes 75,000 to 90,000 clones, around 96% of them detected once, and 1.6% sits in the top ten. Source material: PBMCs. The receptors come from a man in his late teens or twenties in good health and CMV-seropositive. The conserved cysteine and the conserved F or W are not part of the CDR3 here.

cdr3_aa v_call cdr3_length j_call
ASSLDVSIVLYNEQF TRBV5-1 15 TRBJ2-1
ASSLGLAGGLGNEQF TRBV13 15 TRBJ2-1
ASTRGQWTGELF TRBV2 12 TRBJ2-2
ASILPLVQLGTAYQPQH TRBV5-7 17 TRBJ1-5
SVPSGGVAF TRBV29-1 9 TRBJ1-1
ASSDRGPNTGELF TRBV28 13 TRBJ2-2
ASSVEQADTGELF TRBV9 13 TRBJ2-2
SVEGSTQETQY TRBV29-1 11 TRBJ2-5
ASSQAQDRNTEAF TRBV4-1 13 TRBJ1-1
ASSIGLASEQY TRBV19 11 TRBJ2-7
ASSERTADEKLF TRBV18 12 TRBJ1-4
ASSLSEGTVAYGYT TRBV27 14 TRBJ1-2
SAPHFNEQF TRBV20-1 9 TRBJ2-1
ASTNRLAGNSTDTQY TRBV19 15 TRBJ2-3
ASSRQGSSTEAF TRBV2 12 TRBJ1-1
ASSEGQGSYNEQF TRBV11-3 13 TRBJ2-1
ASSPFLASYEQY TRBV5-1 12 TRBJ2-7
ASSVDSLTDTQY TRBV6-5 12 TRBJ2-3
ASIPLAEKYNEQF TRBV4-2 13 TRBJ2-1
ASSQESSINYGYT TRBV4-1 13 TRBJ1-2
ASSLGLTGDYGYT TRBV5-1 13 TRBJ1-2
ASSTVGRTAHNQPQH TRBV7-8 15 TRBJ1-5
ASSLTQGAVYEQY TRBV5-1 13 TRBJ2-7
ASSRDFSYEQY TRBV2 11 TRBJ2-7
ASSDQGLRETQY TRBV25-1 12 TRBJ2-5
ASSLGQEAF TRBV28 9 TRBJ1-1
ASSPEGSTDTQY TRBV2 12 TRBJ2-3
ASSLELGETQY TRBV5-1 11 TRBJ2-5
ASSIGLAGDLGEQF TRBV19 14 TRBJ2-1
ASSAGMNTEAF TRBV7-3 11 TRBJ1-1
ASSIGGRAQPQH TRBV19 12 TRBJ1-5
ASSLSGDRAETQY TRBV7-3 13 TRBJ2-5
ASREGRESGYT TRBV28 11 TRBJ1-2
AIRNPGRGRADTGELF TRBV10-3 16 TRBJ2-2
ASSSPERSYNEQF TRBV11-2 13 TRBJ2-1
ASSQLMREAYNEQF TRBV4-1 14 TRBJ2-1
ASSLALIAEYQETQY TRBV5-4 15 TRBJ2-5
ASRKTGTNTEAF TRBV5-1 12 TRBJ1-1
ATMAGDSREQY TRBV2 11 TRBJ2-7
ASKGLAGHNEQF TRBV5-1 12 TRBJ2-1
ASTPFGGRNEQF TRBV5-8 12 TRBJ2-1
ASSYSIRGGNEQY TRBV6-5 13 TRBJ2-7
ASGLVVSTVAGGNTGELF TRBV12-5 18 TRBJ2-2
SVTGTGINQPQH TRBV29-1 12 TRBJ1-5
ASSLFGQGIVEQY TRBV27 13 TRBJ2-7
SVVGRNTGELF TRBV29-1 11 TRBJ2-2
ASSQQGQETQY TRBV11-2 11 TRBJ2-5
ASSQGLDREAF TRBV4-2 11 TRBJ1-1
ASSLGTSGTDTQY TRBV5-1 13 TRBJ2-3
AWSGQREANEQF TRBV30 12 TRBJ2-1
ASSPLVAEITDTQY TRBV18 14 TRBJ2-3
ASSPGQPGSEKLF TRBV19 13 TRBJ1-4
ASSSGDGQNNEQF TRBV28 13 TRBJ2-1
ATSRGGRESEQF TRBV15 12 TRBJ2-1
ASTRQGAGEAF TRBV6-5 11 TRBJ1-1
SGTGAYYEQY TRBV29-1 10 TRBJ2-7
ASSLILPRQNNYGYT TRBV28 15 TRBJ1-2